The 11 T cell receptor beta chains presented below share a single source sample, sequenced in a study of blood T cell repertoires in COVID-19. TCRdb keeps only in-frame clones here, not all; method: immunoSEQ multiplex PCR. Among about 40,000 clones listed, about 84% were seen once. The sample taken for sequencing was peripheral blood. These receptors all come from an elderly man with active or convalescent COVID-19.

The CDR3 reads CATSPTGDHTGELFF. In DNA, the CDR3 is TGTGCCACCAGTCCGACAGGGGACCACACCGGGGAGCTGTTTTTT. The chain has TRBV24-1 and TRBJ2-2, with 8 bases aligning to TRBD1. There are 15 residues in the CDR3. CDR1 is KGHDR and CDR2 is SFDVKD in the germline V gene. The trim removed 6 bases at V and 3 bases at J, leaving 5 bases unmatched.

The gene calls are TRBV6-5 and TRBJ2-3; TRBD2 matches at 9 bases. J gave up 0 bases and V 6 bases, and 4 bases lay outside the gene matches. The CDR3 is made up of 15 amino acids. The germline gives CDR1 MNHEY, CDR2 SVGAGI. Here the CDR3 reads CASRNSGRSTDTQYF. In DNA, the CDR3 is TGTGCCAGCAGAAACAGCGGGAGGAGCACAGATACGCAGTATTTT.

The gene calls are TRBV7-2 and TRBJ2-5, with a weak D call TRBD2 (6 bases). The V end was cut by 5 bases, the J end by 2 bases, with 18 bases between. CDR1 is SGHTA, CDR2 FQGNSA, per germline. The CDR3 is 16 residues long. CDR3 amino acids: CASSRGTPRGQETQYF. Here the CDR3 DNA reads TGTGCCAGCAGCCGCGGGACCCCCCGGGGACAAGAGACCCAGTACTTC. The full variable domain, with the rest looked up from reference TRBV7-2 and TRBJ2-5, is GAGVSQSPSNKVTEKGKDVELRCDPISGHTALYWYRQSLGQGLEFLIYFQGNSAPDKSGLPSDRFSAERTGGSVSTLTIQRTQQEDSAVYLCASSRGTPRGQETQYFGPGTRLLVL.

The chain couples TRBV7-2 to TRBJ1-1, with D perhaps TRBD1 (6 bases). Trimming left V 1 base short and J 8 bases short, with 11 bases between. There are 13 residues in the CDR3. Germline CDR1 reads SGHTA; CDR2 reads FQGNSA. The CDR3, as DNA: TGTGCCAGCAGCTTAGACAGAAGGGGGGAAGCTTTCTTT. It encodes CASSLDRRGEAFF.

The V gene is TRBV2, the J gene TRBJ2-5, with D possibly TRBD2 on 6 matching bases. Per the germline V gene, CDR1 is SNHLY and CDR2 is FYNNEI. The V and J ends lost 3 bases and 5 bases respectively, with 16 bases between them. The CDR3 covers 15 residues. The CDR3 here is CASSEGGLELETQYF. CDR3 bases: TGTGCCAGCAGTGAGGGAGGCCTAGAATTGGAGACCCAGTACTTC.

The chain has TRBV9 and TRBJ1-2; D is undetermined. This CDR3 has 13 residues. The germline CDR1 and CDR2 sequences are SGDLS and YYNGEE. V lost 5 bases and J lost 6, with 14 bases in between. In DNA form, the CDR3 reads TGTGCCAGCAGTAATGGACTAAAGGATGGCTACACCTTC. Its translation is CASSNGLKDGYTF.

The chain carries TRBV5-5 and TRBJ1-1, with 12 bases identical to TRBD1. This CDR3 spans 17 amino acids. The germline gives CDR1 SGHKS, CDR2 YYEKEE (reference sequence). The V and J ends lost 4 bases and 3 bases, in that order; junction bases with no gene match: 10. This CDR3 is CASSPRDRGRLDTEAFF. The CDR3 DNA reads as TGTGCCAGCAGCCCACGGGACAGGGGGCGCTTGGACACTGAAGCTTTCTTT.

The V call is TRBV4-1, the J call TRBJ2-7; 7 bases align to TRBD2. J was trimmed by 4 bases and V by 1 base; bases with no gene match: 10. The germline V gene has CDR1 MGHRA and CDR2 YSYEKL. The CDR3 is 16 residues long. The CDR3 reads CASSQVFGGGVYEQYF. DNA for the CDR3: TGCGCCAGCAGCCAAGTCTTTGGGGGAGGGGTATACGAGCAGTACTTC.

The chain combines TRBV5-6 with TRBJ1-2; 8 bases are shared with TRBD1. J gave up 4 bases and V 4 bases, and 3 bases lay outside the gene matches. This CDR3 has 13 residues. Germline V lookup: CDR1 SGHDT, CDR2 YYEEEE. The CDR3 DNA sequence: TGTGCCAGCAGCAGGGACAGGCTCTATGGCTACACCTTC. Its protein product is CASSRDRLYGYTF.

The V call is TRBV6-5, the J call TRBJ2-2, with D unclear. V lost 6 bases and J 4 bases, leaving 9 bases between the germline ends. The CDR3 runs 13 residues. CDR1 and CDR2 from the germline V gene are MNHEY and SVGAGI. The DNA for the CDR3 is TGTGCCAGCAGATACCTGTCCACCGGGGAGCTGTTTTTT. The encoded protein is CASRYLSTGELFF.

CDR3 nucleotides: TGTGCCAGCAGCTTCCCGGGACAGCCCTTAGCTAACTATGGCTACACCTTC. Translating gives CASSFPGQPLANYGYTF. The chain recombines TRBV5-4 with TRBJ1-2; 7 positions match TRBD1. V lost 2 bases and J lost 0; bases outside the gene matches: 10. Germline V CDR1 and CDR2: SGHNT, YYREEE (reference sequence). This CDR3 is built from 17 residues.